The 21 T cell receptor beta chains below were found in one sample sequenced in a study of beta chain features in type 1 diabetes. Expressed TCRB transcripts were sequenced because the isolated RNA had all been reverse transcribed beforehand. The table came from immunoSEQ multiplex PCR; TCRdb's copy has only in-frame clones and leaves some out. Of some 300,000 clones in the sample, under 8.5% are singletons; the top ten hold approximately 0.99%. Material: central memory CD4+ T cells from blood. These receptors were taken from a young woman in good health.

The table lists this clone with many counts. The chain is built from TRBV6-1 and TRBJ2-7; D might be TRBD1 (6 bases). CDR3 length: 13 amino acids. V lost 6 bases, J lost 0 bases, and 9 bases lay in between. Germline CDR1 and CDR2: MNHNS and SASEGT. The CDR3 reads CASRKDSSYEQYV. Here the CDR3 DNA reads TGTGCCAGCAGGAAGGACAGCTCCTACGAGCAGTACGTC.

The chain has TRBV7-6 and TRBJ1-6; the D is unclear. Germline CDR1 reads SGHVS; CDR2 reads FNYEAQ. Trimming took off 6 bases at V and 7 bases at J, with 10 bases between the two ends. This CDR3 contains 13 residues. Written as DNA, the CDR3 is TGTGCCAGCAGTCCTGCCATAAATTCACCCCTCCACTTT. Its translation is CASSPAINSPLHF.

The chain joins TRBV4-3 to TRBJ2-3; 9 bases align to TRBD2. CDR1 and CDR2 (germline): LGHNA, YSLEER. The trim removed 4 bases at V and 5 bases at J, leaving 7 bases unmatched. The CDR3 has 15 residues. The CDR3 nucleotides read TGCGCCAGCAGCCGCGACGCTAGCGGGGAAGATACGCAGTATTTT. This sequence encodes CASSRDASGEDTQYF.

This clone has a handful of counts. The genes are TRBV5-4 and TRBJ2-1, with 8 bases fitting TRBD2. Trimming at V came to 6 bases and at J to 0 bases, leaving 5 bases not matched to a gene. The CDR3 sequence is 15 residues long. The V gene's germline CDR1 is SGHNT and CDR2 YYREEE (reference sequence). This chain's CDR3 is CASTSGGSSYNEQFF. The CDR3 DNA reads TGTGCCAGCACGAGCGGGGGAAGCTCCTACAATGAGCAGTTCTTC.

Only a few counts were recorded for this clone. The V call is TRBV5-1, the J call TRBJ2-3; 13 nucleotides line up with TRBD2. V shed 3 bases and J 5 bases; nucleotides not matched to a gene: 9. This CDR3 has 17 amino acids. The germline V gene has CDR1 SGHRS and CDR2 YFSETQ. The CDR3 bases are TGCGCCAGCAGCTCTGGACTAGCGGGGGCACCGGGAGATACGCAGTATTTT. Translating it yields CASSSGLAGAPGDTQYF.

This clone showed up just a few times. The chain carries TRBV6-4 and TRBJ1-1; 7 bases map to TRBD1. Losses at the gene ends were 8 bases for V and 8 bases for J; bases not matched to a gene: 14. The CDR3 length is 14 residues. From germline, CDR1 is MRHNA and CDR2 SNTAGT. The DNA of the CDR3 is TGTGCCAGCGCGGCGGAAAGGGGGCAGCGCGAAGCTTTCTTT. Amino acid sequence: CASAAERGQREAFF.

The table lists this clone with a few counts. The same CDR3 also results from other DNA sequences found in this sample. The gene calls are TRBV5-1 and TRBJ2-3, with D unresolved. Germline V gene data show CDR1 as SGHRS and CDR2 as YFSETQ. V shed 1 base and J shed 1 base, with 7 bases lying between them. This CDR3 region has 14 residues. CDR3 in amino acids: CASSLKGGTDTQYF. CDR3 DNA sequence: TGCGCCAGCAGCTTGAAGGGCGGCACAGATACGCAGTATTTT.

This chain uses TRBV11-3 with TRBJ2-2; D gene uncertain. Looked up from germline, CDR1 is SGHNT and CDR2 is YENEEA. The CDR3 loop spans 13 amino acids. V was clipped by 1 base and J by 6 bases, with 6 bases between them. DNA for the CDR3: TGTGCCAGCAGCTTAGGTCCGGCCGGGGAGCTGTTTTTT. As protein: CASSLGPAGELFF.

The rearrangement uses TRBV9 and TRBJ2-7; a possible D gene is TRBD1 (5 bases). V was shortened by 4 bases and J by 3 bases, with 8 bases between the two germline ends. Germline assignment: CDR1 SGDLS and CDR2 YYNGEE. The CDR3 has 12 residues. CDR3 amino acids: CASSSDSYEQYV. The CDR3 DNA sequence: TGTGCCAGCAGCTCCGACAGCTACGAGCAGTACGTC.

The chain uses TRBV4-3 and TRBJ2-3, with 12 bases lining up with TRBD2. Germline V gene data show CDR1 as LGHNA and CDR2 as YSLEER. Trimming removed 4 bases from V and 5 bases from J; junction bases left unmatched: 1. The CDR3 totals 14 residues. The CDR3 sequence: CASSLGLAGDTQYF. Written as DNA, the CDR3 is TGCGCCAGCAGCCTGGGACTAGCGGGAGATACGCAGTATTTT.

This clone was seen a handful of times. This chain uses TRBV7-2 with TRBJ2-3; possible D gene TRBD2, 5 bases. With 0 bases removed from V and 7 bases from J, the gap between germline ends came to 20 bases. Per the germline V gene, CDR1 is SGHTA and CDR2 is FQGNSA. This CDR3 region has 17 residues. CDR3 residues: CASSLAFGFPAGNTQYF. CDR3 in DNA: TGTGCCAGCAGCTTAGCCTTTGGATTTCCCGCGGGTAATACGCAGTATTTT. The full variable domain, completed using reference TRBV7-2 and TRBJ2-3, is GAGVSQSPSNKVTEKGKDVELRCDPISGHTALYWYRQSLGQGLEFLIYFQGNSAPDKSGLPSDRFSAERTGGSVSTLTIQRTQQEDSAVYLCASSLAFGFPAGNTQYFGPGTRLTVL.

Only a few counts were recorded for this clone. The chain employs TRBV19 and TRBJ2-4; tentatively, D is TRBD1 (6 bases). Germline CDR1 reads LNHDA; CDR2 reads SQIVND (reference sequence). The V gene lost 5 bases and the J gene lost 7 bases, with 18 bases spanning the gap. The CDR3 is 15 residues long. The CDR3 nucleotides read TGTGCCAGTAGTTCCAGAGGGGGATCTATGAACATTCAGTACTTC. Residues: CASSSRGGSMNIQYF. Filled out from reference TRBV19 and TRBJ2-4, the complete variable domain reads DGGITQSPKYLFRKEGQNVTLSCEQNLNHDAMYWYRQDPGQGLRLIYYSQIVNDFQKGDIAEGYSVSREKKESFPLTVTSAQKNPTAFYLCASSSRGGSMNIQYFGAGTRLSVL.

This clone was detected only a few times. V is TRBV30 and J is TRBJ1-5; no reliable D call. The CDR3 spans 12 residues. Germline assignment: CDR1 GTSNPN and CDR2 SVGIG (reference sequence). The V end lost 1 base, the J end lost 5 bases, and 6 bases lay between the germline ends. In nucleotides, the CDR3 is TGTGCCTGGAGTGGAAGACATCAGCCCCAGCATTTT. This sequence encodes CAWSGRHQPQHF.

This chain links TRBV11-2 with TRBJ2-2; D uncertain. CDR3 length equals 12 residues. Germline V CDR1 and CDR2: SGHAT, FQNNGV. Trimming cost V 5 bases and J 5 bases, with 6 bases left between them. CDR3 coding DNA: TGTGCCAGCAGCCGGAAGACCGGGGAGCTGTTTTTT. This encodes CASSRKTGELFF.

This clone was picked up a small number of times. V is TRBV29-1 and J is TRBJ2-7; D possibly matches TRBD1 or TRBD2 (6 bases each). V gave up 6 bases and J gave up 3 bases, with 12 bases separating them. CDR1 and CDR2 (germline): SQVTM, ANQGSEA. This CDR3 contains 12 residues. In DNA form, the CDR3 reads TGCAGCGTAAGGGGGGCGCGCTACGAGCAGTACGTC. Its protein product is CSVRGARYEQYV.

V and J are TRBV4-3 and TRBJ2-3; 8 positions agree with TRBD1. This CDR3 region has 18 residues. The trim removed 4 bases at V and 0 bases at J, leaving 12 bases unmatched. Germline values: CDR1 LGHNA, CDR2 YSLEER. The CDR3 DNA sequence: TGCGCCAGCAGCCTTAACCGACAGGGGTCCTCAAGCACAGATACGCAGTATTTT. Encoded protein: CASSLNRQGSSSTDTQYF.

Notes on this clone: Other DNA variants within this sample encode the same CDR3. The chain carries TRBV29-1 and TRBJ1-1; possible D gene TRBD1, 5 bases. V dropped 3 bases and J dropped 5 bases, with 10 bases sitting between them. CDR3 length: 12 residues. The germline V gene has CDR1 SQVTM and CDR2 ANQGSEA. The CDR3 region is CSVERAGTEAFF. DNA for the CDR3: TGCAGCGTTGAGAGGGCAGGGACTGAAGCTTTCTTT.

This clone was observed a few times. This sequence joins TRBV27 and TRBJ1-1, with D perhaps TRBD1 (5 bases). The CDR3 is 14 amino acids. Between the trimmed V and J ends, which lost 3 bases and 4 bases, there was a span of 12 bases. Germline CDR1 is MNHEY and CDR2 is SMNVEV (reference sequence). The CDR3 loop reads CASSLNRMSTEAFF. The DNA for the CDR3 is TGTGCCAGCAGTTTGAACAGGATGAGCACTGAAGCTTTCTTT.

The rearrangement links TRBV2 to TRBJ2-3; D is perhaps TRBD1 (6 bases). The germline gives CDR1 SNHLY, CDR2 FYNNEI. Between the trimmed V and J ends, which lost 8 bases and 2 bases, there was a span of 11 bases. The CDR3 spans 13 residues. The CDR3 nucleotides are TGTGCCAGCGGGGGCACCAACACAGATACGCAGTATTTT. Translating it yields CASGGTNTDTQYF. The full variable domain, rest sourced from reference TRBV2 and TRBJ2-3, is EPEVTQTPSHQVTQMGQEVILRCVPISNHLYFYWYRQILGQKVEFLVSFYNNEISEKSEIFDDQFSVERPDGSNFTLKIRSTKLEDSAMYFCASGGTNTDTQYFGPGTRLTVL.

The chain combines TRBV6-1 with TRBJ2-5; tentative D call: TRBD2 (6 bases). Per the germline V gene, CDR1 is MNHNS and CDR2 is SASEGT. The CDR3 totals 14 residues. V was clipped by 6 bases and J by 4 bases, with 15 bases between them. The CDR3 region is CASRGPGVVETQYF. As DNA, the CDR3 is TGTGCCAGCAGGGGACCGGGGGTGGTAGAGACCCAGTACTTC.

This clone has ten or more counts. A read error may produce the germline difference seen at one junction end. V usage is TRBV7-7 and J usage is TRBJ2-7; 7 positions match TRBD1. The CDR3 is 14 amino acids. Germline V gene lookup returns CDR1 SSHAT and CDR2 FNYEAQ (reference sequence). CDR3 sequence: CASSHDRDSREQYF. The CDR3 region has the DNA TGTGCTAGCAGCCATGACAGGGATTCGAGGGAGCAGTACTTC.